The sequence of this T cell receptor beta chain was determined in a study of T cell repertoires in cytomegalovirus infection. Study-wide background: The study used recently identified HLA-C-restricted and well-studied HLA-B-restricted CMV epitopes. Evidence of both CMV infection and a matching HLA type came from public TCR beta signatures. Study-level points and caveats: Totalled public TCR beta family frequency picked out people who carried CMV plus the relevant HLA.

TCRdb ran MiXCR on the reads and lists one entry per CDR3 protein. The table includes approximately 990,000 distinct CDR3 sequences, 25% to 40% detected once. This CDR3 has 15 residues. In germline, CDR1 is MNHNS, CDR2 SASEGT. V shed 4 bases and J 4 bases; nucleotides not matched to a gene: 3. This clonotype was counted at least ten times. Its matching antigen is unknown. The chain recombines TRBV6-1 with TRBJ2-1, with 11 bases that match TRBD2. The clonotype originates from a human donor in good health (CMV status not recorded). Some clones in this sample may be carry-over from other donors' samples. Sequencing used cultured CD8+ T cells from PBMCs, obtained from culture after CMV antigen stimulation. CDR3 bases: TGTGCCAGCAGTGGACTAGCGGGGCCTTACAATGAGCAGTTCTTC. This codes for CASSGLAGPYNEQFF.